The 14 T cell receptor beta chains in this list originate from one sample, sequenced in a study of beta chain features in type 1 diabetes. Reverse transcription of all isolated RNA meant that expressed TCRB transcripts were sequenced. Here immunoSEQ multiplex PCR was the method, and the copy in TCRdb shows in-frame clones only, minus some. Among under 300,000 clones, 16% were seen once, and the ten largest hold approximately 0.087%. Broader study findings: Shortening of TCRB CDR3s, moderate but significant, appeared in all four CD4+ subsets of Type 1 diabetes patients.

Their antigens remain unidentified. The sample comprised naive CD4+ T cells from blood. These receptors all stem from a man aged 25 to 45 with type 1 diabetes.

This clone has just a few counts. The chain uses TRBV29-1 and TRBJ2-7; D might be TRBD2 (6 bases). This CDR3 comprises 14 residues. Trimming removed 6 bases from V and 0 bases from J, with 15 bases in between. The germline V gene encodes CDR1 SQVTM and CDR2 ANQGSEA. The CDR3 DNA follows: TGCAGCGTCACCGGGGGACTCAGCTCCTACGAGCAGTACTTC. Translation gives CSVTGGLSSYEQYF.

V and J are TRBV5-1 and TRBJ2-3; 14 bases are a match to TRBD2. With 4 bases clipped from V and 4 bases from J, the junction kept 8 bases outside the gene matches. Germline CDR1 reads SGHRS; CDR2 reads YFSETQ. The CDR3 is made up of 17 amino acids. In DNA, the CDR3 is TGCGCCAGCAGCACGGGACTAGCGGGAGCAAGGGCAGATACGCAGTATTTT. Residues: CASSTGLAGARADTQYF.

This clone was seen only a few times. The chain joins TRBV19 to TRBJ2-5; the D is unclear. The germline V and J ends were trimmed by 5 bases and 1 base, with 8 bases remaining between them. Per germline, CDR1 LNHDA and CDR2 SQIVND (reference sequence). CDR3 length equals 13 residues. The CDR3 DNA is TGTGCCAGTAGTTTCTCCGCCCAAGAGACCCAGTACTTC. Translated: CASSFSAQETQYF. The full variable domain, with the rest looked up from reference TRBV19 and TRBJ2-5, is DGGITQSPKYLFRKEGQNVTLSCEQNLNHDAMYWYRQDPGQGLRLIYYSQIVNDFQKGDIAEGYSVSREKKESFPLTVTSAQKNPTAFYLCASSFSAQETQYFGPGTRLLVL.

This clone was counted only a few times. The CDR3 DNA follows: TGCAGCGTCGGCAGGACAGGAGCTCAAGAGTACTTC. Translation gives CSVGRTGAQEYF. This chain joins TRBV29-1 and TRBJ2-7, with 7 bases that match TRBD1. CDR1 is SQVTM, CDR2 ANQGSEA, per germline. After removal of 6 bases from V and 11 bases from J, the junction contained 13 bases not matched to a gene. CDR3 length: 12 residues.

This clone was seen a few times. This chain connects TRBV7-2 to TRBJ2-1; D is unresolved. Trimming took 1 base from V and 8 from J, leaving 12 bases between them. CDR1 is SGHTA and CDR2 is FQGNSA in the germline V gene. CDR3 length: 14 residues. Here the CDR3 DNA reads TGTGCCAGCAGCTTAGTGATCGGTGGCCATGAGCAGTTCTTC. Translation gives CASSLVIGGHEQFF. The whole variable domain, filled in from reference TRBV7-2 and TRBJ2-1, reads GAGVSQSPSNKVTEKGKDVELRCDPISGHTALYWYRQSLGQGLEFLIYFQGNSAPDKSGLPSDRFSAERTGGSVSTLTIQRTQQEDSAVYLCASSLVIGGHEQFFGPGTRLTVL.

This clone has only a few counts. The gene calls are TRBV12-5 and TRBJ2-1; 10 bases agree with TRBD2. The germline gives CDR1 LGHNT, CDR2 FRNRAP. Trimming cost V 5 bases and J 4 bases; bases outside gene matches: 5. The length of the CDR3 is 15 residues. This CDR3 is CASGPGLASYNEQFF. In DNA, the CDR3 is TGTGCTAGTGGTCCGGGACTAGCGTCTTACAATGAGCAGTTCTTC.

The V and J genes are TRBV27 and TRBJ2-1; D unclear. V was clipped by 5 bases and J by 5 bases, with 25 bases between them. The CDR3 runs 18 residues. The V gene's germline CDR1 is MNHEY and CDR2 SMNVEV (reference sequence). CDR3: CASSLTGFPYSANNEQFF. The CDR3, as DNA: TGTGCCAGCAGTCTGACTGGATTCCCTTACTCTGCTAACAATGAGCAGTTCTTC.

The table lists this clone with a few counts. The chain carries TRBV6-5 and TRBJ2-3; no firm D call. Trimming took 6 bases from V and 5 from J, leaving 9 bases between them. CDR1 and CDR2 (germline): MNHEY, SVGAGI. The CDR3 contains 12 residues. CDR3 sequence (DNA): TGTGCCAGCAGCTCCTCCGGAGATACGCAGTATTTT. It codes for CASSSSGDTQYF.

The chain couples TRBV6-1 to TRBJ1-2, with TRBD1 matching over 10 bases. Looked up from germline, CDR1 is MNHNS and CDR2 is SASEGT. This CDR3 is built from 11 residues. The trim removed 5 bases at V and 13 bases at J, leaving 4 bases unmatched. The CDR3 here is CASSWDRGATF. CDR3 DNA: TGTGCCAGCAGTTGGGACAGGGGAGCCACCTTC.

The chain combines TRBV7-3 with TRBJ2-7; tentatively, D is TRBD2 (6 bases). The V end lost 7 bases, the J end lost 3 bases, and 25 bases lay between the germline ends. This CDR3 region has 17 residues. From germline, CDR1 is SGHTA and CDR2 FQGTGA. This chain's CDR3 is CASTNRGRIPLFYEQYF. The CDR3 DNA is TGTGCCAGCACTAACCGGGGGAGGATCCCCCTCTTCTACGAGCAGTACTTC. Full variable domain (remainder filled in from reference TRBV7-3 and TRBJ2-7): GAGVSQTPSNKVTEKGKYVELRCDPISGHTALYWYRQSLGQGPEFLIYFQGTGAADDSGLPNDRFFAVRPEGSVSTLKIQRTERGDSAVYLCASTNRGRIPLFYEQYFGPGTRLTVT.

The gene calls are TRBV4-1 and TRBJ1-1, with unresolved D. The CDR3 is made up of 14 amino acids. With 6 bases removed from V and 1 base from J, the gap between germline ends came to 12 bases. Looked up from germline, CDR1 is MGHRA and CDR2 is YSYEKL. CDR3 sequence (DNA): TGCGCCAGCAGAAATCCGGGCCAGAACACTGAAGCTTTCTTT. It encodes CASRNPGQNTEAFF.

This clone has only a few counts. The chain is built from TRBV25-1 and TRBJ2-5; D gene uncertain. There are 13 residues in the CDR3. Trimming stripped 0 bases from V and 2 bases from J, with 4 bases between. Germline CDR1 reads MGHDK; CDR2 reads SYGVNS. The CDR3 DNA reads as TGTGCCAGCAGTGAATACAGTCAAGAGACCCAGTACTTC. Amino acids: CASSEYSQETQYF.

This rearrangement joins TRBV9 to TRBJ1-4; tentative D call: TRBD1 (6 bases). The CDR3 sequence is 15 residues long. The germline gives CDR1 SGDLS, CDR2 YYNGEE. V lost 4 bases and J 0 bases, leaving 10 bases between the germline ends. The CDR3 reads CASSTRGATNEKLFF. For the CDR3, the DNA is TGTGCCAGCAGCACCAGGGGAGCAACTAATGAAAAACTGTTTTTT.

This clone has more than one count but fewer than ten. This chain joins TRBV30 and TRBJ1-1; no reliable D call. Trimming shortened V by 0 bases and J by 0 bases, and 8 bases separated the two germline ends. The length of the CDR3 is 14 residues. The V gene's germline CDR1 is GTSNPN and CDR2 SVGIG (reference sequence). This CDR3 is CAWSVNSLNTEAFF. CDR3 coding DNA: TGTGCCTGGAGTGTAAACAGTCTGAACACTGAAGCTTTCTTT.